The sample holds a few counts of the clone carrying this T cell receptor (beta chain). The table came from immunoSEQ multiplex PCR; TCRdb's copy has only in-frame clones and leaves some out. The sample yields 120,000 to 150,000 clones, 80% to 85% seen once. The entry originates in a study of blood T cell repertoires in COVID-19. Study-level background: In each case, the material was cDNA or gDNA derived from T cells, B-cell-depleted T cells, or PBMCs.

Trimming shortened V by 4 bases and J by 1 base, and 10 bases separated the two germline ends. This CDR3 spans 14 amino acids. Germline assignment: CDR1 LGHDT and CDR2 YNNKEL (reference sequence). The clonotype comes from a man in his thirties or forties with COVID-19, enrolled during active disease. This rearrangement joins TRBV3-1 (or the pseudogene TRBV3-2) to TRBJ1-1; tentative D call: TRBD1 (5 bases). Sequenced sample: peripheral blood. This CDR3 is CASSRGGGNTEAFF. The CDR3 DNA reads TGTGCCAGCAGCCGGGGGGGAGGGAACACTGAAGCTTTCTTT.